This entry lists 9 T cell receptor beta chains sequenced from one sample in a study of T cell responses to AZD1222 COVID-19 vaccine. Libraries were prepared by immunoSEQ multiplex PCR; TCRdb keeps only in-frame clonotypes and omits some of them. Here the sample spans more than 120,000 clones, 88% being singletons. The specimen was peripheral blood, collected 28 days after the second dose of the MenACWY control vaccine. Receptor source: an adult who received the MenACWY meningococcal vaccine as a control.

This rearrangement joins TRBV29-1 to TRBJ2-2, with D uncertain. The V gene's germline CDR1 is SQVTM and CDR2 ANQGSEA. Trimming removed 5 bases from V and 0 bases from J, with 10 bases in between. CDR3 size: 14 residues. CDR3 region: CSVLQRANTGELFF. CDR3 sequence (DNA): TGCAGCGTTTTGCAACGAGCGAACACCGGGGAGCTGTTTTTT.

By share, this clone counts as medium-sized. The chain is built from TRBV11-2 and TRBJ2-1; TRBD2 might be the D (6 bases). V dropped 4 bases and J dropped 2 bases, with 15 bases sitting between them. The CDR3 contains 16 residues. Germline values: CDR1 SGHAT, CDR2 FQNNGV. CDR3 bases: TGTGCCAGCAGCTCACTGTTGGCTAGCGCCTACAATGAGCAGTTCTTC. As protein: CASSSLLASAYNEQFF.

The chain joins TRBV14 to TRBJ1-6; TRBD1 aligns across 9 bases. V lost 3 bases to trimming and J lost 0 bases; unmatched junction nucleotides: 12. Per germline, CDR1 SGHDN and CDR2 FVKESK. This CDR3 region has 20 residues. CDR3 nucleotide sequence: TGTGCCAGCAGCCAGGGACCGGGACAGGGAATCGTCTCCTATAATTCACCCCTCCACTTT. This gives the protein CASSQGPGQGIVSYNSPLHF.

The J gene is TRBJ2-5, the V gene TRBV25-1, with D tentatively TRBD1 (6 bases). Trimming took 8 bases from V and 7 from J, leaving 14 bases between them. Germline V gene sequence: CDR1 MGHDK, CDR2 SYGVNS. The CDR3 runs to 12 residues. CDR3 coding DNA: TGTGCCAGCGGTACAGGGAAAGGGACCCAGTACTTC. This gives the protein CASGTGKGTQYF.

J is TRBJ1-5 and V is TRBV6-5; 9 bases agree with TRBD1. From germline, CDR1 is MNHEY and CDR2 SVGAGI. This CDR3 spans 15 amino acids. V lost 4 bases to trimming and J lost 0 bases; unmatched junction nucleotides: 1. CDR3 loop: CASSWTGDSNQPQHF. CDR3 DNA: TGTGCCAGCAGTTGGACAGGGGATAGCAATCAGCCCCAGCATTTT.

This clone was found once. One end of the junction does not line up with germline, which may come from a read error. For the CDR3, the DNA is TGTGCCAGCGGTCACGGGGGGACGGGCCTCGCTTTT. Translation gives CASGHGGTGLAF. J is TRBJ1-6 and V is TRBV28, with D maybe TRBD1 (5 bases). The CDR3 totals 12 residues. Germline CDR1 and CDR2: MDHEN and SYDVKM.

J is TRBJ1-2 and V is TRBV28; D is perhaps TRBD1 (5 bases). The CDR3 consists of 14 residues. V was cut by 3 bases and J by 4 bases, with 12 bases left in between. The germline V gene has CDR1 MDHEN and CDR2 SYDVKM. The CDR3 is CASSFPGTGYGYTF. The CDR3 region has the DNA TGTGCCAGCAGTTTTCCGGGGACGGGCTATGGCTACACCTTC.

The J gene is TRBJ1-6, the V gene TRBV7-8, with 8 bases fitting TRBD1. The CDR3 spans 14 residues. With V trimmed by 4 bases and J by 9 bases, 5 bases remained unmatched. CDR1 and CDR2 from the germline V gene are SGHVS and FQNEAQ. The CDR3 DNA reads TGTGCCAGCAGCTCAGGACAGGGTAGTTCACCCCTCCACTTT. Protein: CASSSGQGSSPLHF. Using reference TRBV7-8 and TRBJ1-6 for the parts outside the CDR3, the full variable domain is GAGVSQSPRYKVAKRGQDVALRCDPISGHVSLFWYQQALGQGPEFLTYFQNEAQLDKSGLPSDRFFAERPEGSVSTLKIQRTQQEDSAVYLCASSSGQGSSPLHFGNGTRLTVT.

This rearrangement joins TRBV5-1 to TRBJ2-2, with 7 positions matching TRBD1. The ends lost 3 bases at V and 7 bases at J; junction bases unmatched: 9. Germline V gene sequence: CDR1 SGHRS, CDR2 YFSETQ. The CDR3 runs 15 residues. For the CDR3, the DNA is TGCGCCAGCAGCTCCGGGACAGTAAGAAACGGGGAGCTGTTTTTT. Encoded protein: CASSSGTVRNGELFF.